What follows describes a single T cell receptor (beta chain). This clonotype was detected a few times. The clone's antigen remains unknown. Per-base qualities were not stored, and no clone one base away is much larger. Libraries were prepared through 5' RACE. Sequenced on an Illumina HiSeq 2500. The second PCR ran for roughly 7 to 11 cycles and used a J-beta primer mix along with a sample-barcoded 5' primer. A unique molecular identifier was introduced onto each TCR beta cDNA molecule by a template-switch 5' adaptor carrying 12 random nucleotides. Each sample yielded at least 2.5 million CDR3-containing paired-end reads. All of the RNA was converted into first-strand cDNA using the Mint cDNA synthesis kit, with a TRBC-specific oligonucleotide serving as the primer. Following uracil-DNA glycosylase treatment, all cDNA underwent a first 18-cycle PCR with the universal primers M1SS and BC2_uni_R. The authors' analysis ran thus. Each sample was normalized by randomly selecting 1 million high-quality reads, each carrying a distinct molecular identifier. Reads with shared molecular identifiers were discarded instead of being binned into consensus sequences. CDR3 identification, clonotype clustering and error correction used MiTCR with a Q25 quality threshold and the strictest error-elimination algorithm. A nonparametric unseen species model using Euler transformation provided a lower-bound estimate of total TCR beta diversity. In TCRdb, the public reads were trimmed at Q25 with fastp and aligned with MiXCR, with productive beta chains retained. One record per CDR3 amino acid sequence lists the most common genes and DNA. TCRdb, not the original authors, processed these V and J calls. This sample holds 1.5 million to 2 million distinct CDR3 sequences; 28% were observed only once. 7.7% of the sample lies in the top ten.

The cysteine opens and the phenylalanine closes a CDR3 of 13 amino acids. Solely the CDR3 DNA is kept, with 39 bases framed from the first base. Taken from the germline V gene, the CDR1 and CDR2 loops are MNHNS and SASEGT. The donors were around 39 Caucasian individuals from Russia, aged roughly 6 to 100 years, who were systemically healthy. Each donor gave approximately 9.3 milliliters of peripheral blood, collected into EDTA-treated Vacutainer tubes. PBMCs were isolated by Ficoll-Paque density-gradient centrifugation, with at least 6 million obtained per sample. Trizol reagent was used to extract total RNA from PBMCs, with at least 5.5 micrograms per sample. Naive CD45RAhigh/CD27high T cell percentages were measured by flow cytometry on a PBMC aliquot from every donor. This specimen comes from a study of blood T cells in healthy people across ages (dated by TCRdb to between 2014 and 2017). Some background on the complete study: In model experiments, template switching captured roughly one uniquely barcoded TCR beta cDNA molecule for every two T cells. The study measured age-related changes in TCR beta repertoire diversity using deep sequencing normalized with unique cDNA molecular identifiers. To avoid experimental bias, donors of different ages were spread randomly across the sequencing lanes. For two donors (one aged 18 to 29 and one aged 80 or older), the study analyzed two additional independent replicas of 1 million unique cDNA reads from the same blood draw. Four age groups were formed from the donors: young (average approximately 15 years), middle-aged (roughly 38), aged (62) and long-lived (roughly 81).

Study-wide conclusions, independent of this receptor: Estimates of total diversity from one million sequenced T cells were regarded as lower bounds and underestimates. The percentage of naive T cells measured by flow cytometry correlated strongly with observed TCR beta diversity. As age increased, observed TCR beta diversity per million T cells dropped in a roughly linear way, and a significant reduction was already evident by age about 36. Because the CMV infection status of the donors was unknown, age-related changes in expanded clonotypes may potentially have been confounded. Compared with the aged group, the long-lived group had more naive CD4+ T cells, fewer expanded clones and increased TCR diversity, a pattern suggesting age selection. Conclusive comparison of naive and antigen-experienced compartments was prevented by the profiling of bulk unsorted PBMCs.

Sequenced material: blood. The clonotype originates from a woman aged 25 to 39 in good health. The chain couples TRBV6-1 to TRBJ2-1, and 7 junction bases match TRBD1. The CDR3 protein: CGYRDSSYNEQFF. The nucleotide sequence reads TGTGGTTACAGGGACAGCTCCTACAATGAGCAGTTCTTC.